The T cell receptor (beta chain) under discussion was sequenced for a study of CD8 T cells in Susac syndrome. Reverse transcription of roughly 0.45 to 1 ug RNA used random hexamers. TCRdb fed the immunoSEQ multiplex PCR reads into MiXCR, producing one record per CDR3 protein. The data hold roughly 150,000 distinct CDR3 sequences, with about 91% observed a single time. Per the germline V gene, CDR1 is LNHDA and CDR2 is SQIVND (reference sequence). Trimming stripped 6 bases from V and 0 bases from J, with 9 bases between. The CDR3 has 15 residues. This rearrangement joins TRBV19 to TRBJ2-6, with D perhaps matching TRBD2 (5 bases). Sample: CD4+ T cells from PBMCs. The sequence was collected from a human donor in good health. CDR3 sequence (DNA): TGTGCCAGTAGCCTCGGGAACTCTGGGGCCAACGTCCTGACTTTC. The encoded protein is CASSLGNSGANVLTF.